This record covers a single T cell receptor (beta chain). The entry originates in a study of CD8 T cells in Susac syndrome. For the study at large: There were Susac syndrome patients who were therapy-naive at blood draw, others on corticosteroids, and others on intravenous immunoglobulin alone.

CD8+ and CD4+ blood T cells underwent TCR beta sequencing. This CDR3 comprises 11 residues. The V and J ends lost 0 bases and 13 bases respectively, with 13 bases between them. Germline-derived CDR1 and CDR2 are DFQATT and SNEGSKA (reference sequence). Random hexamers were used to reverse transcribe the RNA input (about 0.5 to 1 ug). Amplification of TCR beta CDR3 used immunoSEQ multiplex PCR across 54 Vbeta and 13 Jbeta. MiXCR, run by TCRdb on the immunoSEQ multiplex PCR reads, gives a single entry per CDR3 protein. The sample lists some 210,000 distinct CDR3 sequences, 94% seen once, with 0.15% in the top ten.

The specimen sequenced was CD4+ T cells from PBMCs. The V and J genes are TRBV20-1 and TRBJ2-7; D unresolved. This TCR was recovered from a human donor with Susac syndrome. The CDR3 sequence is CSARDQGRVYF. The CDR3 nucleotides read TGCAGTGCTAGAGATCAAGGGCGCGTTTACTTC.